One sample yielded the 27 T cell receptor beta chains listed below, sequenced in a study of T cell responses to AZD1222 COVID-19 vaccine. Data came from immunoSEQ multiplex PCR; TCRdb stores just in-frame clones and leaves some out. The repertoire holds approximately 150,000 clones, with over 85% as singletons. The sequencing used peripheral blood, collected on day 0 of MenACWY control vaccination. The receptors here all came from an adult in good health.

The rearrangement uses TRBV15 and TRBJ1-5; the D gene is possibly TRBD1 (5 bases). Germline V gives CDR1 LNHNV, CDR2 YYDKDF (reference sequence). V was trimmed by 0 bases and J by 7 bases, leaving 7 bases between them. The CDR3 length is 13 residues. The CDR3 bases are TGTGCCACCAGCAGAGACTGGGACCAGCCCCAGCATTTT. This translates into CATSRDWDQPQHF.

V gene TRBV2 combines with J gene TRBJ1-2, with TRBD1 matching over 8 bases. The ends lost 4 bases at V and 5 bases at J; junction bases unmatched: 6. Per germline, CDR1 SNHLY and CDR2 FYNNEI. The CDR3 has 14 amino acids. CDR3 coding DNA: TGTGCCAGCAGTGGGTCAGGGGGCCGGTATGGCTACACCTTC. Protein product: CASSGSGGRYGYTF.

The chain combines TRBV19 with TRBJ2-7, with 7 bases matching TRBD1. V dropped 9 bases and J dropped 1; count of bases not matched to a gene: 12. The CDR3 consists of 15 residues. The germline V gene has CDR1 LNHDA and CDR2 SQIVND (reference sequence). The CDR3 DNA reads as TGTGCCAGAAGGCTAGGGGGCAAGGGGTCCTACGAGCAGTACTTC. Its translation is CARRLGGKGSYEQYF.

This clone is a singleton in its sample. This chain uses TRBV2 with TRBJ1-1; D might be TRBD1 (5 bases). This CDR3 region has 13 residues. The V end lost 9 bases, the J end lost 2 bases, and 13 bases lay between the germline ends. The germline V gene encodes CDR1 SNHLY and CDR2 FYNNEI. CDR3 loop: CASATDTNTEAFF. For the CDR3, the DNA is TGTGCCAGTGCCACGGACACAAACACTGAAGCTTTCTTT.

The rearrangement links TRBV2 to TRBJ2-3; the match to TRBD2 covers 11 bases. V lost 4 bases to trimming and J lost 0 bases; unmatched junction nucleotides: 6. Germline CDR1 SNHLY, CDR2 FYNNEI. The CDR3 runs 17 residues. The chain's CDR3 is CASSVTSGGPSTDTQYF. The CDR3 DNA is TGTGCCAGCAGTGTAACTAGCGGGGGCCCTAGCACAGATACGCAGTATTTT.

This clone was counted once. The genes are TRBV2 and TRBJ1-1, with D unclear. The CDR3 runs to 13 residues. The V end was cut by 6 bases, the J end by 2 bases, with 10 bases between. CDR1 SNHLY and CDR2 FYNNEI come from the germline V gene. In DNA, the CDR3 is TGTGCCAGCAGCCCGGAAATTAACACTGAAGCTTTCTTT. Translation gives CASSPEINTEAFF. Full variable domain (remainder filled in from reference TRBV2 and TRBJ1-1): EPEVTQTPSHQVTQMGQEVILRCVPISNHLYFYWYRQILGQKVEFLVSFYNNEISEKSEIFDDQFSVERPDGSNFTLKIRSTKLEDSAMYFCASSPEINTEAFFGQGTRLTVV.

This chain uses TRBV18 with TRBJ1-1; D uncertain. Trimming removed 6 bases at V and 1 base at J, with 9 bases between. The CDR3 is 13 amino acids. Looked up from germline, CDR1 is KGHSH and CDR2 is LQKENI. CDR3 coding DNA: TGTGCCAGCTCCCAAAAGGAGAACACTGAAGCTTTCTTT. This translates into CASSQKENTEAFF.

This clone was observed a handful of times. V usage is TRBV6-1 and J usage is TRBJ1-4; 7 bases are a match to TRBD1. The length of the CDR3 is 14 residues. The J segment lost 6 bases and the V segment lost 3 bases, leaving 4 bases of the junction unmatched. Germline V gene lookup returns CDR1 MNHNS and CDR2 SASEGT. The CDR3 region is CASSEAGGHEKLFF. CDR3 coding DNA: TGTGCCAGCAGTGAGGCAGGGGGTCATGAAAAACTGTTTTTT.

The rearrangement joins TRBV5-5 to TRBJ2-7; 8 positions match TRBD1. The junction had 6 bases not matched to a gene; V was cut back by 5 bases and J by 2 bases. This CDR3 spans 14 amino acids. Germline CDR1 SGHKS, CDR2 YYEKEE (reference sequence). CDR3 nucleotide sequence: TGTGCCAGCAGGGGGCCAGGGGGCCCCTACGAGCAGTACTTC. The encoded protein is CASRGPGGPYEQYF.

This chain uses TRBV5-5 with TRBJ2-7, with 7 bases aligning to TRBD1. This CDR3 is built from 14 residues. J lost 5 bases, V lost 0 bases, and 5 bases had no gene match. CDR1 and CDR2 from the germline V gene are SGHKS and YYEKEE (reference sequence). The DNA of the CDR3 is TGTGCCAGCAGCTTGGTGACAGGGTCCGACGAGCAGTACTTC. It translates to CASSLVTGSDEQYF.

The chain recombines TRBV7-9 with TRBJ1-2, with TRBD1 matching 10 bases. The V gene end was trimmed by 4 bases and the J gene end by 7 bases; junction bases not matched to a gene: 9. The CDR3 has 15 residues. Germline V CDR1 and CDR2: SEHNR, FQNEAQ (reference sequence). The CDR3 DNA follows: TGTGCCAGCAGCTCGGGACAGGGGAGTTCAATTGGCTACACCTTC. Its translation: CASSSGQGSSIGYTF.

This chain links TRBV9 with TRBJ2-2, with 9 nucleotides matching TRBD2. Per the germline V gene, CDR1 is SGDLS and CDR2 is YYNGEE. CDR3 length: 17 residues. After removal of 0 bases from V and 7 bases from J, the junction contained 10 bases not matched to a gene. CDR3 coding DNA: TGTGCCAGCAGCGTAGCTTGGGCTAGCGGGATTGGCGGGGAGCTGTTTTTT. Protein product: CASSVAWASGIGGELFF. Together with reference TRBV9 and TRBJ2-2, the CDR3 gives the full variable domain: DSGVTQTPKHLITATGQRVTLRCSPRSGDLSVYWYQQSLDQGLQFLIQYYNGEERAKGNILERFSAQQFPDLHSELNLSSLELGDSALYFCASSVAWASGIGGELFFGEGSRLTVL.

The chain carries TRBV7-2 and TRBJ1-3; D not resolved. Per germline, CDR1 SGHTA and CDR2 FQGNSA. This CDR3 has 15 residues. Trimming took off 2 bases at V and 0 bases at J, with 8 bases between the two ends. CDR3 residues: CASSLTPSSGNTIYF. CDR3 bases: TGTGCCAGCAGCTTAACACCGAGCTCTGGAAACACCATATATTTT. Drawing the rest from reference TRBV7-2 and TRBJ1-3, the complete variable domain is GAGVSQSPSNKVTEKGKDVELRCDPISGHTALYWYRQSLGQGLEFLIYFQGNSAPDKSGLPSDRFSAERTGGSVSTLTIQRTQQEDSAVYLCASSLTPSSGNTIYFGEGSWLTVV.

The gene calls are TRBV5-1 and TRBJ1-4; D uncertain. Germline V CDR1 and CDR2: SGHRS, YFSETQ. The CDR3 has 15 residues. The ends were cut back, 0 bases at V and 8 bases at J, with 14 bases in the middle. CDR3 in DNA: TGCGCCAGCAGCTTGGCCTGGAGGGTCGGGGAAAAACTGTTTTTT. It is translated as CASSLAWRVGEKLFF.

The V and J genes are TRBV19 and TRBJ1-5; 9 nucleotides line up with TRBD1. The germline gives CDR1 LNHDA, CDR2 SQIVND (reference sequence). The CDR3 runs 17 residues. With 4 bases clipped from V and 3 bases from J, the junction kept 10 bases outside the gene matches. CDR3 amino acids: CASSTSGTGSINQPQHF. CDR3 sequence (DNA): TGTGCCAGTAGTACATCCGGGACAGGGTCGATCAATCAGCCCCAGCATTTT.

V gene TRBV4-2 combines with J gene TRBJ2-7, with D uncertain. This CDR3 is 15 amino acids long. Germline V gene lookup returns CDR1 LGHNA and CDR2 YNFKEQ. The V end lost 1 base, the J end lost 5 bases, and 15 bases lay between the germline ends. The chain's CDR3 is CASSQAAEKVHEQYF. The DNA of the CDR3 is TGTGCCAGCAGCCAAGCGGCGGAAAAAGTCCACGAGCAGTACTTC.

J is TRBJ1-6 and V is TRBV6-1; 10 bases are shared with TRBD1. The CDR3 length is 17 residues. CDR1 MNHNS and CDR2 SASEGT come from the germline V gene. The junction had 10 bases not matched to a gene; V was cut back by 4 bases and J by 7 bases. CDR3 DNA sequence: TGTGCCAGCAGTGTAGCGGGACAGGGGAGAAGGAATTCACCCCTCCACTTT. It codes for CASSVAGQGRRNSPLHF.

This chain uses TRBV5-1 with TRBJ2-3, with TRBD2 as a possible D gene (5 bases). V lost 3 bases and J 1 base, leaving 12 bases between the germline ends. The germline V gene encodes CDR1 SGHRS and CDR2 YFSETQ. CDR3 length: 15 residues. In nucleotides, the CDR3 is TGCGCCAGCAGCTGGGGAGAGGGCGGCACAGATACGCAGTATTTT. Amino acid sequence: CASSWGEGGTDTQYF.

The chain carries TRBV2 and TRBJ1-1, with D perhaps TRBD1 (5 bases). The CDR3 extends over 13 amino acids. V was pared by 5 bases and J by 0 bases, with 7 bases between. Per germline, CDR1 SNHLY and CDR2 FYNNEI. CDR3 residues: CASSRGMNTEAFF. In nucleotides, the CDR3 is TGTGCCAGCAGTCGGGGCATGAACACTGAAGCTTTCTTT. Supplemented by reference TRBV2 and TRBJ1-1, the full variable domain reads EPEVTQTPSHQVTQMGQEVILRCVPISNHLYFYWYRQILGQKVEFLVSFYNNEISEKSEIFDDQFSVERPDGSNFTLKIRSTKLEDSAMYFCASSRGMNTEAFFGQGTRLTVV.

The chain is built from TRBV7-2 and TRBJ2-7, with 7 positions matching TRBD2. The CDR3 totals 15 residues. Germline V lookup: CDR1 SGHTA, CDR2 FQGNSA. J gave up 3 bases and V 1 base, and 6 bases lay outside the gene matches. CDR3 DNA: TGTGCCAGCAGCTTAGGGTCTAGCGGATTCTACGAGCAGTACTTC. Protein sequence: CASSLGSSGFYEQYF. The variable domain in full, with the rest retrieved from reference TRBV7-2 and TRBJ2-7, is GAGVSQSPSNKVTEKGKDVELRCDPISGHTALYWYRQSLGQGLEFLIYFQGNSAPDKSGLPSDRFSAERTGGSVSTLTIQRTQQEDSAVYLCASSLGSSGFYEQYFGPGTRLTVT.

CDR3 sequence (DNA): TGTGCCAGCTCACCGGACCTACATCGAGGGGAGACCCAGTACTTC. It translates to CASSPDLHRGETQYF. V is TRBV18 and J is TRBJ2-5, with D maybe TRBD2 (5 bases). Germline values: CDR1 KGHSH, CDR2 LQKENI. The V gene lost 3 bases and the J gene lost 5 bases, with 16 bases spanning the gap. The CDR3 has 15 residues.

This sequence joins TRBV4-1 and TRBJ2-1; D possibly corresponds to TRBD1 (5 bases). The V gene lost 0 bases and the J gene lost 6 bases, with 12 bases spanning the gap. The length of the CDR3 is 15 residues. Germline-derived CDR1 and CDR2 are MGHRA and YSYEKL. The CDR3 here is CASSQDRGSGNEQFF. The CDR3 region has the DNA TGCGCCAGCAGCCAAGATAGGGGATCGGGCAATGAGCAGTTCTTC.

The chain is built from TRBV5-5 and TRBJ1-4; 8 bases are shared with TRBD1. V lost 2 bases, J lost 8 bases, and 11 bases stayed unmatched. Germline lookup yields CDR1 SGHKS and CDR2 YYEKEE (reference sequence). This CDR3 has 16 residues. The CDR3, as DNA: TGTGCCAGCAGCTTAGGACAGGGAAGCGGGGGAGAAAAACTGTTTTTT. It encodes CASSLGQGSGGEKLFF.

This chain joins TRBV5-1 and TRBJ2-3; D is unclear. This CDR3 is built from 13 residues. Germline values: CDR1 SGHRS, CDR2 YFSETQ. V lost 0 bases and J 3 bases, leaving 5 bases between the germline ends. In nucleotides, the CDR3 is TGCGCCAGCAGCTTGGGGCGGACAGATACGCAGTATTTT. Protein product: CASSLGRTDTQYF.

This clone is a singleton in its sample. The rearrangement joins TRBV13 to TRBJ1-1; 7 bases are shared with TRBD1. The CDR3 runs to 16 residues. The ends lost 5 bases at V and 5 bases at J; junction bases unmatched: 14. Looked up from germline, CDR1 is PRHDT and CDR2 is FYEKMQ (reference sequence). CDR3 DNA: TGTGCCAGCAGCAACTCCAGGGGGGAGAGTTGGACTGAAGCTTTCTTT. Translating it yields CASSNSRGESWTEAFF.

The chain carries TRBV12-3 or TRBV12-4 and TRBJ1-2; tentative D call: TRBD1 (6 bases). The V end lost 6 bases, the J end lost 6 bases, and 8 bases lay between the germline ends. CDR3 length: 11 residues. CDR3 residues: CASRHRDGYTF. Here the CDR3 DNA reads TGTGCCAGCAGGCACAGGGATGGCTACACCTTC.

The chain links TRBV4-1 to TRBJ1-2; D gene uncertain. Germline loops: CDR1 MGHRA, CDR2 YSYEKL. The V end lost 2 bases, the J end lost 4 bases, and 11 bases lay between the germline ends. The length of the CDR3 is 14 residues. Written as DNA, the CDR3 is TGCGCCAGCAGCCAAAGGGCAGCCCCCTATGGCTACACCTTC. This codes for CASSQRAAPYGYTF.